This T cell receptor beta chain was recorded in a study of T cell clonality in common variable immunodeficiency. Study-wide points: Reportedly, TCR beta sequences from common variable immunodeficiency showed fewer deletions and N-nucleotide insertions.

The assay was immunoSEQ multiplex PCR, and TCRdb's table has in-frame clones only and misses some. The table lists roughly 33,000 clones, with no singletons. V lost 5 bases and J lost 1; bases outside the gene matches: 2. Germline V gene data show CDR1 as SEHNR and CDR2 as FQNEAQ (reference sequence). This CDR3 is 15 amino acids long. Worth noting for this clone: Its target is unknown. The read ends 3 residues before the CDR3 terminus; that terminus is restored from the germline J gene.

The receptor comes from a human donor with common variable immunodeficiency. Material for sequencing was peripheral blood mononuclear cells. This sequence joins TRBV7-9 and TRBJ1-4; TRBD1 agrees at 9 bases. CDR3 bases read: TGTGCCAGCAGCCAGGGACAGGGAACTAATGAAAAA. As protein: CASSQGQGTNEK. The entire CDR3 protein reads CASSQGQGTNEKLFF.